This passage covers 21 T cell receptor beta chains from one sample sequenced in a study of cytomegalovirus exposure and HLA in healthy donors. The method was immunoSEQ multiplex PCR; TCRdb's version includes in-frame clones alone and lacks a portion of them. The sample includes some 140,000 clones, roughly 89% of them seen just once. Sequencing used PBMCs. These receptors were collected from a young woman in good health and CMV-seropositive.

The chain has TRBV7-9 and TRBJ1-1; TRBD1 might be the D (5 bases). The CDR3 extends over 15 amino acids. Germline CDR1 SEHNR, CDR2 FQNEAQ (reference sequence). V lost 3 bases, J lost 3 bases, and 14 bases lay in between. The CDR3 reads CASSLGLGGDTEAFF. Written as DNA, the CDR3 is TGTGCCAGCAGCTTGGGGCTGGGCGGGGACACTGAAGCTTTCTTT.

The CDR3 DNA reads as TGTGCCAGCAGCTTTAGACAGGGAAACTCCTACGAGCAGTACTTC. Translation: CASSFRQGNSYEQYF. V usage is TRBV5-6 and J usage is TRBJ2-7; 7 nucleotides line up with TRBD1. V trimming: 2 bases; J trimming: 0 bases; junction bases outside the gene matches: 5. Germline CDR1 is SGHDT and CDR2 is YYEEEE. This CDR3 is 15 amino acids long.

This rearrangement joins TRBV5-1 to TRBJ1-2; D remains ambiguous. CDR1 is SGHRS, CDR2 YFSETQ, per germline. The CDR3 spans 14 residues. Trimming took 4 bases from V and 5 from J, leaving 15 bases between them. The CDR3 sequence is CASSLGSSSYGYTF. CDR3 nucleotides: TGCGCCAGCAGCCTGGGCAGTTCCTCATATGGCTACACCTTC.

The V call is TRBV10-3, the J call TRBJ1-2; D is perhaps TRBD1 (5 bases). Germline CDR1 and CDR2: ENHRY and SYGVKD. The germline V and J ends were trimmed by 3 bases and 1 base, with 12 bases remaining between them. The CDR3 totals 15 residues. Here the CDR3 DNA reads TGTGCCATCAGTGAATCGGCAGGGTATAACTATGGCTACACCTTC. It is translated as CAISESAGYNYGYTF.

V gene TRBV6-4 combines with J gene TRBJ2-3; 8 nucleotides agree with TRBD1. Germline V CDR1 and CDR2: MRHNA, SNTAGT. This CDR3 region has 15 residues. Germline trimming cut 5 bases from V and 1 base from J; bases unmatched to any gene: 5. In DNA, the CDR3 is TGTGCCAGCAGTAGCGACAGGGGTGGCACAGATACGCAGTATTTT. Its translation: CASSSDRGGTDTQYF.

A single count supports this clone. The V and J genes are TRBV7-2 and TRBJ2-7, with D hard to call. Germline-derived CDR1 and CDR2 are SGHTA and FQGNSA. V was shortened by 1 base and J by 5 bases, with 15 bases between the two germline ends. The CDR3 spans 15 residues. The CDR3 spells CASSLGGRRIHEQYF. CDR3 in DNA: TGTGCCAGCAGCTTAGGAGGCAGACGAATCCACGAGCAGTACTTC.

The chain has TRBV7-8 and TRBJ1-1; possible D gene TRBD1, 5 bases. The V gene's germline CDR1 is SGHVS and CDR2 FQNEAQ. The V gene lost 5 bases and the J gene lost 7 bases, with 17 bases spanning the gap. The CDR3 has 14 residues. CDR3 sequence (DNA): TGTGCCAGCAGCCCCACAGGAAGAACCATTGAAGCTTTCTTT. This encodes CASSPTGRTIEAFF.

The count of this clone is one. V and J are TRBV11-1 and TRBJ2-1; D possibly corresponds to TRBD1 (6 bases). The germline V gene encodes CDR1 SGHAT and CDR2 FQDESV (reference sequence). The CDR3 is 17 residues long. V lost 5 bases to trimming and J lost 0 bases, with 17 bases between them. CDR3 sequence reads: CASSPRIGGDSYNEQFF. In DNA, the CDR3 is TGTGCCAGCAGCCCCAGGATAGGGGGAGACTCCTACAATGAGCAGTTCTTC.

The chain carries TRBV28 and TRBJ1-4, with 7 bases that match TRBD1. Per germline, CDR1 MDHEN and CDR2 SYDVKM. Trimming cost V 5 bases and J 5 bases; bases outside gene matches: 5. The CDR3 has 14 amino acids. CDR3 loop: CASSEGASNEKLFF. In nucleotides, the CDR3 is TGTGCCAGCAGTGAGGGGGCGTCGAATGAAAAACTGTTTTTT.

CDR3 residues: CASSLEQGTEAFF. In DNA, the CDR3 is TGTGCCAGCAGCTTAGAACAGGGCACTGAAGCTTTCTTT. This chain joins TRBV7-9 and TRBJ1-1; maybe TRBD1 (6 bases). The CDR3 runs to 13 residues. Trimming stripped 1 base from V and 4 bases from J, with 7 bases between. Germline V gene data show CDR1 as SEHNR and CDR2 as FQNEAQ (reference sequence).

This chain uses TRBV9 with TRBJ1-2; D is ambiguous. The germline V and J ends were trimmed by 0 bases and 7 bases, with 19 bases remaining between them. CDR1 and CDR2 from the germline V gene are SGDLS and YYNGEE. CDR3 size: 16 residues. As DNA, the CDR3 is TGTGCCAGCAGCGTAGGAGGCGTCAGTATTTATGGTGGCTACACCTTC. This gives the protein CASSVGGVSIYGGYTF.

The rearrangement joins TRBV5-6 to TRBJ1-6; no firm D call. CDR1 is SGHDT and CDR2 is YYEEEE in the germline V gene. The CDR3 consists of 17 residues. The V end was cut by 0 bases, the J end by 0 bases, with 10 bases between. The CDR3 DNA is TGTGCCAGCAGCTTGGCTTCGGAGAGCTCCTATAATTCACCCCTCCACTTT. Protein: CASSLASESSYNSPLHF.

Only a few counts were recorded for this clone. This sample includes further DNA sequences coding for the same CDR3. The chain carries TRBV2 and TRBJ2-7; no clear D. CDR1 and CDR2 (germline): SNHLY, FYNNEI. V lost 4 bases, J lost 4 bases, and 5 bases lay in between. The CDR3 runs 11 residues. The CDR3 loop is CASSAGYEQYF. The CDR3, as DNA: TGTGCCAGCAGTGCGGGTTACGAGCAGTACTTC.

The chain links TRBV15 to TRBJ2-1, with 8 bases that match TRBD2. This CDR3 has 12 residues. J lost 10 bases, V lost 5 bases, and 4 bases had no gene match. Germline V CDR1 and CDR2: LNHNV, YYDKDF (reference sequence). CDR3 amino acids: CATSSTSAEQFF. The CDR3 region has the DNA TGTGCCACCAGCTCGACTAGCGCCGAGCAGTTCTTC.

This clone was seen more than once but under ten times. The chain recombines TRBV2 with TRBJ1-4, with TRBD1 matching 7 bases. Losses at the gene ends were 7 bases for V and 9 bases for J; bases not matched to a gene: 5. The CDR3 has 12 residues. Germline assignment: CDR1 SNHLY and CDR2 FYNNEI. CDR3 coding DNA: TGTGCCAGCAACGGGGACAGCCAAAAACTGTTTTTT. This encodes CASNGDSQKLFF.

This sequence joins TRBV27 and TRBJ1-2, with D unclear. This CDR3 comprises 18 residues. V was cut by 5 bases and J by 3 bases, with 25 bases left in between. Per the germline V gene, CDR1 is MNHEY and CDR2 is SMNVEV (reference sequence). CDR3 amino acids: CASSPRSGGGLGDYGYTF. The CDR3 bases are TGTGCCAGCAGTCCACGTTCAGGCGGAGGACTGGGTGACTATGGCTACACCTTC.

This rearrangement joins TRBV2 to TRBJ1-1; TRBD1 is a possible D gene (5 bases). The CDR3 is made up of 14 amino acids. Germline CDR1 is SNHLY and CDR2 is FYNNEI. The V end was cut by 6 bases, the J end by 4 bases, with 15 bases between. This chain's CDR3 is CASSVQIGVTEAFF. Here the CDR3 DNA reads TGTGCCAGCAGCGTCCAAATAGGGGTCACTGAAGCTTTCTTT.

A single count supports this clone. The chain employs TRBV5-1 and TRBJ1-4; 8 nucleotides line up with TRBD1. V shed 4 bases, J shed 4 bases, and the junction held 6 bases outside the gene matches. Per germline, CDR1 SGHRS and CDR2 YFSETQ. The CDR3 loop spans 15 amino acids. The chain's CDR3 is CASSLMTGDNEKLFF. The CDR3 DNA is TGCGCCAGCAGCCTCATGACAGGGGATAATGAAAAACTGTTTTTT.

This chain connects TRBV6-1 to TRBJ1-5; 8 bases fit TRBD1. Trimming at V came to 1 base and at J to 9 bases, leaving 8 bases not matched to a gene. Germline V gives CDR1 MNHNS, CDR2 SASEGT. The CDR3 is 15 residues long. CDR3 amino acids: CASSEGTGRGGPQHF. CDR3 nucleotides: TGTGCCAGCAGTGAAGGGACAGGGCGCGGGGGGCCCCAGCATTTT.

The chain recombines TRBV5-6 with TRBJ1-2; TRBD1 matches at 8 bases. Germline CDR1 and CDR2: SGHDT and YYEEEE. This CDR3 comprises 18 residues. Germline trimming cut 1 base from V and 4 bases from J; bases unmatched to any gene: 15. The CDR3 sequence: CASSLKGQAALTAYGYTF. The CDR3 region has the DNA TGTGCCAGCAGCTTGAAGGGACAGGCAGCTTTGACCGCCTATGGCTACACCTTC.

Only one count was recorded for this clone. The J gene is TRBJ2-6, the V gene TRBV27; D unresolved. The CDR3 has 15 residues. Germline CDR1 and CDR2: MNHEY and SMNVEV (reference sequence). V was pared by 7 bases and J by 0 bases, with 10 bases between. CDR3 sequence reads: CASTWANSGANVLTF. CDR3 nucleotides: TGTGCCAGCACTTGGGCCAACTCTGGGGCCAACGTCCTGACTTTC.